This T cell receptor beta chain was sequenced for a study of vaccination effects on CD4 cells after COVID-19. Pools of viral peptides were used by the ViraFEST assay to expand antigen-specific CD4+ T cells ahead of sequencing. The culture ran for around 10 days before CD4+ T cells were isolated. Participants completed two doses of the BNT162b2 or mRNA-1273 vaccine. As concerns this clone: The antigen is undetermined.

The ends lost 8 bases at V and 7 bases at J; junction bases unmatched: 12. There are 14 residues in the CDR3. Looked up from germline, CDR1 is SGHRS and CDR2 is YFSETQ. The repertoire was sequenced with immunoSEQ multiplex PCR; TCRdb's copy has only in-frame clones and lacks some. Of more than 40,000 clones listed, 65% to 80% are singletons. This receptor was identified in a human donor who received a COVID-19 vaccine. Sequencing was performed on CD4+ T cells from PBMCs cultured with HCoV-OC43 spike peptides, taken after COVID-19 vaccination. Subset here: HCoV-OC43 spike overlapping peptide pool stimulation. The V gene is TRBV5-1, the J gene TRBJ2-7, with 10 nucleotides matching TRBD1. The CDR3 loop reads CASRTGQGRGEQYF. The CDR3 DNA sequence: TGCGCCAGTAGGACGGGACAGGGGCGTGGGGAGCAGTACTTC.